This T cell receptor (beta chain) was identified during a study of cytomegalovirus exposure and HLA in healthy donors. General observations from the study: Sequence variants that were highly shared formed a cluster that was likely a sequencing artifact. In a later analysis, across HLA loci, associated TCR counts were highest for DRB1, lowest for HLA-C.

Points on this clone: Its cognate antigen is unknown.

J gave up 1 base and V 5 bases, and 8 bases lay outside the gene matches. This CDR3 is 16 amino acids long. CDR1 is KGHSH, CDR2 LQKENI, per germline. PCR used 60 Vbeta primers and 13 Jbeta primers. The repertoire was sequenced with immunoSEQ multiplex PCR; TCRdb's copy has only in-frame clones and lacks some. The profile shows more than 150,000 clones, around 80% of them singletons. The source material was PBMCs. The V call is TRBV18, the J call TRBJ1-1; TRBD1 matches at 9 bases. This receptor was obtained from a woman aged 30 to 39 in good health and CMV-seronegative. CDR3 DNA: TGTGCCAGCTCAATCCGGGACAGGGTTTCGAACACTGAAGCTTTCTTT. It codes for CASSIRDRVSNTEAFF.